Sequencing of this T cell receptor beta chain was carried out in a study of PD-L1 blockade in urothelial cancer. The overall study: Prior regimens of chemotherapy numbered 0 to 3 per patient. Blood analysis took place 3 weeks (second dose) and 6 weeks after treatment start.

Documented time point: pretreatment peripheral blood. Produced via immunoSEQ multiplex PCR; TCRdb's table is partial and in-frame only. The sample lists almost 50,000 clones, about 86% occurring once. The CDR3 sequence is 15 residues long. V lost 2 bases to trimming and J lost 0 bases, with 11 bases between them. Germline loops: CDR1 MNHEY, CDR2 SVGAGI. Sequences were derived from PBMCs, sampled around atezolizumab (anti-PD-L1) treatment. The chain is built from TRBV6-5 and TRBJ2-7, with TRBD1 as a possible D gene (6 bases). This receptor was taken from a man in his 70s with urothelial cancer. The CDR3 bases are TGTGCCAGCAGTTACGGTGGGGGCCTCTCCTACGAGCAGTACTTC. It encodes CASSYGGGLSYEQYF.